The TCR beta chain under discussion was sequenced for a study of shared clonotypes between healthy human individuals. Study summary: Used for every donor were three CD4 naive, three CD4 memory, two CD8 naive and one CD8 memory plate.

The CDR3 is made up of 14 amino acids. Deletions cut 5 bases from V and 8 bases from J, with 18 bases between. CDR1 and CDR2 (germline): SGHTA, FQGNSA. CD8 cells regarded as naive lacked CD45RO, were positively chosen for CCR7, and omitted terminally differentiated effector memory CD45RA+ cells. Measured with immunoSEQ multiplex PCR; TCRdb has only the in-frame clones, and not every one. Among millions of clones listed, approximately 95% were seen once. The chain employs TRBV7-2 and TRBJ1-2; D is unresolved. The specimen sequenced was naive CD8+ T cells sorted from blood. The TCR was taken from a man between 18 and 29 years old in good health. In DNA form, the CDR3 reads TGTGCCAGCAGCAAAAAAGGGTGGGATTGGGGCTACACCTTC. It is translated as CASSKKGWDWGYTF.